These T cell receptor beta chains were read from a single sample in a study of control samples from healthy donors and cancer patients. TCRdb's copy holds only in-frame clones and misses some; the assay was immunoSEQ multiplex PCR. The table includes more than 100,000 clones, around 90% detected once. The specimen was blood. The origin of the receptors is a man younger than 35 in good health. CDR3s include the opening cysteine and the closing phenylalanine or tryptophan. The D gene is left open where the match is weak. Expanded clones are given a class, and other clones once, few, many or no size at all.

V gene: TRBV6-1; clone size: NA; D gene: NA; J gene: TRBJ2-7; CDR3 DNA: TGTGCCAGCAGTGATTTCAGGACATACGAGCAGTACTTC; CDR3 protein: CASSDFRTYEQYF
V gene: TRBV6-2/TRBV6-3; clone size: NA; D gene: NA; J gene: TRBJ1-1; CDR3 DNA: TGTGCCAGCAGTTACCTCAGCGGCACTGAAGCTTTCTTT; CDR3 protein: CASSYLSGTEAFF
V gene: TRBV19; clone size: NA; D gene: TRBD1; J gene: TRBJ1-1; CDR3 DNA: TGTGCCAGTACTCATCGACAGGGGAAGAACACTGAAGCTTTCTTT; CDR3 protein: CASTHRQGKNTEAFF
V gene: TRBV6-1; clone size: NA; D gene: NA; J gene: TRBJ1-1; CDR3 DNA: TGTGCCAGCAGTGAAGACGAGACAGCGAAAGCTTTCTTT; CDR3 protein: CASSEDETAKAFF
V gene: TRBV7-2; clone size: NA; D gene: TRBD1; J gene: TRBJ1-4; CDR3 DNA: TGTGCCAGCAGCTGGGACAGGCGGGAAAAACTGTTTTTT; CDR3 protein: CASSWDRREKLFF
V gene: TRBV6-5; clone size: NA; D gene: NA; J gene: TRBJ1-2; CDR3 DNA: TGTGCCAGCAGTTACAAAAAGGATACCTATGGCTACACCTTC; CDR3 protein: CASSYKKDTYGYTF
V gene: TRBV12-5; clone size: NA; D gene: NA; J gene: TRBJ2-2; CDR3 DNA: TGTGCTAGTGGTTTGGGCGGGGGCGGAACCGGGGAGCTGTTTTTT; CDR3 protein: CASGLGGGGTGELFF
V gene: TRBV7-9; clone size: NA; D gene: NA; J gene: TRBJ1-2; CDR3 DNA: TGTGCCAGCAGCTTAGGTGGCATGGCGAAGCATGGCTACACCTTC; CDR3 protein: CASSLGGMAKHGYTF
V gene: TRBV29-1; clone size: NA; D gene: NA; J gene: TRBJ2-5; CDR3 DNA: TGCAGCGTGAAGCCTGCGGCCCCTGTGGAGACCCAGTACTTC; CDR3 protein: CSVKPAAPVETQYF
V gene: TRBV3-1/TRBV3-2; clone size: NA; D gene: TRBD2; J gene: TRBJ2-1; CDR3 DNA: TGTGCCAGCAGCCGGGCTCCTAGCGGGGTCCAATACAATGAGCAGTTCTTC; CDR3 protein: CASSRAPSGVQYNEQFF
V gene: TRBV5-8; clone size: NA; D gene: NA; J gene: TRBJ1-6; CDR3 DNA: TGTGCCAGCAGCTTGGACGGGAGACCGGATAATTCACCCCTCCACTTT; CDR3 protein: CASSLDGRPDNSPLHF
V gene: TRBV6-1; clone size: few; D gene: NA; J gene: TRBJ1-3; CDR3 DNA: TGTGCCAGCAGTGAGCGGCTTGCGGAACGGGGGGGCTCTGGAAACACCATATATTTT; CDR3 protein: CASSERLAERGGSGNTIYF
V gene: TRBV5-1; clone size: NA; D gene: NA; J gene: TRBJ2-6; CDR3 DNA: TGCGCCAGCAGCTCGGAAAACTCTGGGGCCAACGTCCTGACTTTC; CDR3 protein: CASSSENSGANVLTF